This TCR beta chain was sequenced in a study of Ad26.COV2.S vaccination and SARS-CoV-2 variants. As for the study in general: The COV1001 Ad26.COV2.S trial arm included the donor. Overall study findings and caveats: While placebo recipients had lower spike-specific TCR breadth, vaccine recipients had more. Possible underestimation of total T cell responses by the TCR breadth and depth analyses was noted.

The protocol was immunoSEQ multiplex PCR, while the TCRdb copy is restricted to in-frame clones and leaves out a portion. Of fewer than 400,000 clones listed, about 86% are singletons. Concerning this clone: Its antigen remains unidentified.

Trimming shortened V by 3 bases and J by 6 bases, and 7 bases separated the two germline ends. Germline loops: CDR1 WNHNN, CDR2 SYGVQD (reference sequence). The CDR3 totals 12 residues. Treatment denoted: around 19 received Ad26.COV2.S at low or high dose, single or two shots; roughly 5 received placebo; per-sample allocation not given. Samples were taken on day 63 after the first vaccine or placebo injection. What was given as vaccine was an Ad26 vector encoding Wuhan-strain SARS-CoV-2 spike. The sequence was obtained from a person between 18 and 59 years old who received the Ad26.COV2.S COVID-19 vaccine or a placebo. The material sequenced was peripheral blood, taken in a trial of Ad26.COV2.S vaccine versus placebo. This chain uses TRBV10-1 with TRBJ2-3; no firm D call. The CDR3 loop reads CASSDGWDTQYF. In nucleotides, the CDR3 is TGCGCCAGCAGTGATGGGTGGGATACGCAGTATTTT.